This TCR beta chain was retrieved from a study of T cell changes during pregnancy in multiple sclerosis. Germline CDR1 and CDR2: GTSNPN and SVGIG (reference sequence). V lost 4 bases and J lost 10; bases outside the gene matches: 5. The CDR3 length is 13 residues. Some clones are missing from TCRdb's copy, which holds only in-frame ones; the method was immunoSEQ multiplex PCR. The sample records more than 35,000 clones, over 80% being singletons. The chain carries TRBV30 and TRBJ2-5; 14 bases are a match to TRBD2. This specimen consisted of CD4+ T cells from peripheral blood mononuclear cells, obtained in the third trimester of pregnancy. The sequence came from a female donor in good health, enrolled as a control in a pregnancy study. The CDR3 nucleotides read TGTGCCTGGACTACGGGACTAGCGGGGGACCAGTACTTC. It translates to CAWTTGLAGDQYF.